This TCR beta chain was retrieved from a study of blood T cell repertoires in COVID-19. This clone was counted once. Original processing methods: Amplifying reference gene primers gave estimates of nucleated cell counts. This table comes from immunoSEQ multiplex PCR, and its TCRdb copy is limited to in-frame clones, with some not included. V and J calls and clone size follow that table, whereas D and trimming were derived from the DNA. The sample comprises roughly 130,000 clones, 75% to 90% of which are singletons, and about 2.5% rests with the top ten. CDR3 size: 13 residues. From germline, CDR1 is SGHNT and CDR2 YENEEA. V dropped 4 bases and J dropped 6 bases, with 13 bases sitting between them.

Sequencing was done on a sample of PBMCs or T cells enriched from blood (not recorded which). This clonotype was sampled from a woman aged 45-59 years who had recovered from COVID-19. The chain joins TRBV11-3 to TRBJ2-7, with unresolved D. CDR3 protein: CASSYPPGSEQYF. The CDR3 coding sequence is TGTGCCAGCAGCTATCCCCCGGGTAGCGAGCAGTACTTC.